Listed below are T cell receptor beta chains from one sample, sequenced in a study of cytomegalovirus exposure and HLA in healthy donors. Data came from immunoSEQ multiplex PCR; TCRdb stores just in-frame clones and leaves some out. Here the sample spans tens of thousands of clones, around 96% being singletons. Input material: PBMCs. The origin of the receptors is a woman younger than 35 in good health and CMV-seronegative. The CDR3 runs from the conserved cysteine through the conserved F or W. The D gene is left open where the match is weak. The size field is filled for only some rows; it gives once, few, many or a size class.

j_gene	d_gene	v_gene	abundance	CDR3aa	CDR3nt
TRBJ2-7	.	TRBV6-5	.	CASSYGAGGLSEQYF	TGTGCCAGCAGTTACGGTGCAGGGGGGTTGAGTGAGCAGTACTTC
TRBJ2-1	.	TRBV10-2	.	CASSHSVEQFF	TGCGCCAGCAGTCACAGTGTGGAGCAGTTCTTC
TRBJ2-1	.	TRBV19	.	CASSIDPGFVAYNEQFF	TGTGCCAGTAGTATAGATCCCGGGTTCGTTGCCTACAATGAGCAGTTCTTC
TRBJ1-5	.	TRBV6-1	.	CASRAGNQPQHF	TGTGCCAGCAGGGCGGGCAATCAGCCCCAGCATTTT
TRBJ2-7	.	TRBV18	.	CASSPFGLAAYEQYF	TGTGCCAGCTCACCATTCGGCCTAGCAGCCTACGAGCAGTACTTC
TRBJ2-7	TRBD1	TRBV14	.	CASSPGQGPYEQYF	TGTGCCAGCAGCCCTGGACAGGGGCCCTACGAGCAGTACTTC
TRBJ2-5	.	TRBV7-2	.	CASSSTRATQETQYF	TGTGCCAGCAGCTCCACCAGGGCAACCCAAGAGACCCAGTACTTC
TRBJ2-1	.	TRBV19	.	CASSIDREPFNEQFF	TGTGCCAGTAGTATCGACAGAGAACCCTTCAATGAGCAGTTCTTC
TRBJ1-3	.	TRBV18	once	CASSRDISGNTIYF	TGTGCCAGCTCACGGGACATCTCTGGAAACACCATATATTTT
TRBJ1-3	.	TRBV7-8	.	CASTQGAGGSGNTIYF	TGTGCCAGCACCCAAGGGGCGGGGGGTTCTGGAAACACCATATATTTT
TRBJ2-7	TRBD1	TRBV5-4	.	CASSPAGTGEWQYF	TGTGCCAGCAGCCCCGCCGGGACAGGCGAGTGGCAGTACTTC
TRBJ1-1	.	TRBV11-3	.	CASSLGAGEAFF	TGTGCCAGCAGCTTAGGGGCAGGGGAAGCTTTCTTT
TRBJ1-4	.	TRBV7-9	.	CASSLGRTANNEKLFF	TGTGCCAGCAGCTTAGGGAGGACAGCAAATAATGAAAAACTGTTTTTT
TRBJ2-7	TRBD2	TRBV9	.	CASTTGLAPYEQYF	TGTGCCAGCACTACGGGACTAGCGCCATACGAGCAGTACTTC
TRBJ2-7	TRBD1	TRBV7-3	.	CASSPGQGYEQYF	TGTGCCAGCAGCCCCGGACAGGGCTACGAGCAGTACTTC
TRBJ2-3	.	TRBV10-1	.	CASPLAGAYTDTQYF	TGCGCCAGCCCCCTCGCGGGGGCTTACACAGATACGCAGTATTTT
TRBJ1-2	TRBD1	TRBV15	.	CATSKQGVPGGYTF	TGTGCCACCAGCAAACAGGGGGTCCCGGGTGGCTACACCTTC
TRBJ1-2	TRBD1	TRBV28	.	CASSLTGDGYTF	TGTGCCAGCAGTTTGACAGGGGACGGCTACACCTTC